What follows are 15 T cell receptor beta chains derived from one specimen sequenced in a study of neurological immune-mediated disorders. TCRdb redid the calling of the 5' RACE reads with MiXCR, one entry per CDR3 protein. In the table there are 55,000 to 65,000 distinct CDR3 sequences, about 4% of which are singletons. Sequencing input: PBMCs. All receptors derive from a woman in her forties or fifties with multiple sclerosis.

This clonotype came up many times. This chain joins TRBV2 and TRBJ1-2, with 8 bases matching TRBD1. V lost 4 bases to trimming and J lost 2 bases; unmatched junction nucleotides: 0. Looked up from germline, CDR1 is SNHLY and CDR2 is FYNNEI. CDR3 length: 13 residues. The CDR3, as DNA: TGTGCCAGCAGTGGACAGGGGAACTATGGCTACACCTTC. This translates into CASSGQGNYGYTF.

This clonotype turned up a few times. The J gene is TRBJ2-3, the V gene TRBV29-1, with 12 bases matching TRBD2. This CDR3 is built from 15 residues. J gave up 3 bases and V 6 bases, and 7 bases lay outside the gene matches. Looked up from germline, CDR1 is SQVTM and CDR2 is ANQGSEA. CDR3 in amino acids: CSVTSGSGSTDTQYF. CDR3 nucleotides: TGCAGCGTGACTAGCGGGAGTGGTTCGACAGATACGCAGTATTTT.

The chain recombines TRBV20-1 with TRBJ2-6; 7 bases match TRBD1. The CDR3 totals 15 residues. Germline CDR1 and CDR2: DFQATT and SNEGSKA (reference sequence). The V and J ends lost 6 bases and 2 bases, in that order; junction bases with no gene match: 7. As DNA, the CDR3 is TGCAGTGCCCCAGCCAGGGGGACTGGGGCCAACGTCCTGACTTTC. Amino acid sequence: CSAPARGTGANVLTF.

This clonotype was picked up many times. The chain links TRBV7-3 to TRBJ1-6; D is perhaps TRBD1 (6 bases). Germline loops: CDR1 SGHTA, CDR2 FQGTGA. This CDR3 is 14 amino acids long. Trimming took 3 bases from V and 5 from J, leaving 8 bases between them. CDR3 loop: CASSFKGDNSPLHF. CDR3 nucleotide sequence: TGTGCCAGCAGCTTTAAGGGGGATAATTCACCCCTCCACTTT.

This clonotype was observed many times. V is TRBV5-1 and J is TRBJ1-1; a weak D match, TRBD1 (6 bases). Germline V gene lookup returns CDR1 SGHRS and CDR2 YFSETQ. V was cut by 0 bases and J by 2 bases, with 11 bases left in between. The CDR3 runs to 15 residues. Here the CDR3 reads CASSLGGGLNTEAFF. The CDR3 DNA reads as TGCGCCAGCAGCTTGGGCGGGGGCCTCAACACTGAAGCTTTCTTT.

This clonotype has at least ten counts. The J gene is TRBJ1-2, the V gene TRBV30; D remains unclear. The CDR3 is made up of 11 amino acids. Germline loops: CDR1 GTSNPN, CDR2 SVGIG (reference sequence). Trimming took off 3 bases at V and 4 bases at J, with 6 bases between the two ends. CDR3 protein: CAWSWGYGYTF. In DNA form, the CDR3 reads TGTGCCTGGAGCTGGGGCTATGGCTACACCTTC.

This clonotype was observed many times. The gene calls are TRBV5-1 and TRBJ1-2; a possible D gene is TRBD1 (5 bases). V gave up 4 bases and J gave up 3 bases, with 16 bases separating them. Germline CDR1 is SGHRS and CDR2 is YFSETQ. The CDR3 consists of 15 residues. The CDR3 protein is CASSGLRGKDYGYTF. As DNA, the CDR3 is TGCGCCAGCAGCGGCCTGCGGGGGAAGGACTATGGCTACACCTTC.

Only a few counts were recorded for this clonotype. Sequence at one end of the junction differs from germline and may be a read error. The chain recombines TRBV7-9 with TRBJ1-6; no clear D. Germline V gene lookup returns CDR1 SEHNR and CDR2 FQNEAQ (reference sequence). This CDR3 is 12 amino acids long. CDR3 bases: TGTGCCAGCTTGGGAAATAATTCACCCCTCAACTTT. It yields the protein CASLGNNSPLNF.

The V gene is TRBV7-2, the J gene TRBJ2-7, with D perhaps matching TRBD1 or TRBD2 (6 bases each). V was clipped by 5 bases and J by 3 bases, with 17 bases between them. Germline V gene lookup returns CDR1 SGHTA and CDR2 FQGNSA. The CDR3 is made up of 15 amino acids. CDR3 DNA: TGTGCCAGCAGCACCAAGGGGGGCATCGGCTACGAGCAGTACTTC. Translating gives CASSTKGGIGYEQYF.

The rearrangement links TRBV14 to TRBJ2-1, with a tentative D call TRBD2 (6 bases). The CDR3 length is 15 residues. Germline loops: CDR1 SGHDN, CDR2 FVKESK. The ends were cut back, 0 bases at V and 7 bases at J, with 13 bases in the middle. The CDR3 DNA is TGTGCCAGCAGCCAAGATCGCATGGAGGGGAATGAGCAGTTCTTC. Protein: CASSQDRMEGNEQFF.

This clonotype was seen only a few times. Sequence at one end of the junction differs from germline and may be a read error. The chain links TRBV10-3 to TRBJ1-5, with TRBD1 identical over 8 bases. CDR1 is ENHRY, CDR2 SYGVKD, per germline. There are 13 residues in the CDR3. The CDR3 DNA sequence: TGTGCCACAGGACAGGGAATTACGCAGCCCCAGAATTTT. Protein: CATGQGITQPQNF.

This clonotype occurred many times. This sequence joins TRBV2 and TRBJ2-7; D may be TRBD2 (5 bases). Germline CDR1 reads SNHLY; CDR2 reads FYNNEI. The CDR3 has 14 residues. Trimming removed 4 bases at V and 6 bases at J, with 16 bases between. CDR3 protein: CASSVITPRAEQYF. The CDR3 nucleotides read TGTGCCAGCAGTGTTATCACTCCGAGGGCCGAGCAGTACTTC.

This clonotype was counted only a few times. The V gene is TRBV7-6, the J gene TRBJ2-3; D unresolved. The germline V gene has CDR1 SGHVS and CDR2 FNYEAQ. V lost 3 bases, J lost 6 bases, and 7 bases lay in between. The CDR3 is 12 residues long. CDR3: CASSFQSDTQYF. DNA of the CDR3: TGTGCCAGCAGCTTTCAATCTGATACGCAGTATTTT.

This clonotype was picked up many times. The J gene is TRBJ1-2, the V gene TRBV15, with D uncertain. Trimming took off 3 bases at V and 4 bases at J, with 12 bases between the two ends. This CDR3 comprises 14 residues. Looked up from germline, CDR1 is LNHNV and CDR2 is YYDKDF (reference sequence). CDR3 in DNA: TGTGCCACCAGCAGGCCCACAGCAGGCTATGGCTACACCTTC. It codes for CATSRPTAGYGYTF. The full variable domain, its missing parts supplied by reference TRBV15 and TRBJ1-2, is DAMVIQNPRYQVTQFGKPVTLSCSQTLNHNVMYWYQQKSSQAPKLLFHYYDKDFNNEADTPDNFQSRRPNTSFCFLDIRSPGLGDTAMYLCATSRPTAGYGYTFGSGTRLTVV.

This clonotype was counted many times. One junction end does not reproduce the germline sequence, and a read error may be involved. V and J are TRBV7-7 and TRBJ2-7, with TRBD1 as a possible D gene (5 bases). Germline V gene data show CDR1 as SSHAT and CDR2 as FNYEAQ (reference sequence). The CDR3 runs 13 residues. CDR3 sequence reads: CASSLGRGYEQYF. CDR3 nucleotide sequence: TGTGCTAGCAGCTTAGGAAGGGGCTACGAGCAGTACTTC.